This T cell receptor beta chain was documented in a study of control samples from healthy donors and cancer patients. Only in-frame clones appear in the TCRdb table, and some are missing; sequencing was by immunoSEQ multiplex PCR. The sample contains tens of thousands of clones, 90% to 95% of which appear only once. The CDR3 length is 16 residues. Germline CDR1 and CDR2: SGHTS and YDEGEE. The V segment lost 1 base and the J segment 6 bases; nucleotides outside the gene matches: 12. What was sequenced was PBMCs. The chain recombines TRBV5-8 with TRBJ1-1; 7 bases fit TRBD1. This receptor was obtained from a woman aged 40 to 49 with lung cancer. CDR3 nucleotides: TGTGCCAGCAGCTTGTTAACAGGGGCCTACGCCCCTGAAGCTTTCTTT. This translates into CASSLLTGAYAPEAFF.